The present T cell receptor (beta chain) was sequenced within a study of T-cell reconstitution after alpha-beta-depleted transplantation in children. This clonotype appeared many times. Unique molecular identifiers tagged the TCRbeta library. Each CDR3 protein is one row after TCRdb ran MiXCR on the PCR reads. Here the sample spans just under 150,000 distinct CDR3 sequences, about 8.8% being singletons. This specimen consisted of PBMCs, mostly from graft donor cells, obtained 180 days after TCRalphabeta/CD19-depleted stem cell transplant. The clonotype originates from a female patient between 2 and 15 years old who had a stem cell transplant for congenital amegakaryocytic thrombocytopenia, so the T cells may come from the graft donor.

The CDR3 region is CASGLAGREQYF. The DNA for the CDR3 is TGTGCCAGCGGACTAGCGGGACGCGAGCAGTACTTC. The V gene is TRBV12-3 or TRBV12-4, the J gene TRBJ2-7, with 12 bases that match TRBD2. With V trimmed by 8 bases and J by 6 bases, 2 bases remained unmatched. There are 12 residues in the CDR3.